One and the same sample provided the 29 T cell receptor beta chains below, sequenced in a study of T cell repertoires in ileal Crohn's disease. Assay used: immunoSEQ multiplex PCR; TCRdb lists only in-frame clones, some missing. The table shows roughly 2,400 clones, with about four fifths occurring only once. The sequenced sample consisted of ileal tissue. These receptors were collected from an adult with Crohn's disease.

The table lists this clone with a few counts. The chain uses TRBV29-1 and TRBJ1-4, with unresolved D. This CDR3 contains 13 residues. Germline loops: CDR1 SQVTM, CDR2 ANQGSEA. The V end lost 4 bases, the J end lost 4 bases, and 10 bases lay between the germline ends. In nucleotides, the CDR3 is TGCAGCGTTGGTGGTCGCAGTAATGAAAAACTGTTTTTT. Translation: CSVGGRSNEKLFF.

J is TRBJ1-2 and V is TRBV27; 7 nucleotides match TRBD1. The J segment lost 2 bases and the V segment lost 0 bases, leaving 0 bases of the junction unmatched. The CDR3 contains 14 residues. CDR1 and CDR2 (germline): MNHEY, SMNVEV (reference sequence). The CDR3 sequence is CASSLSGQNYGYTF. The CDR3 DNA reads TGTGCCAGCAGTTTATCGGGACAGAACTATGGCTACACCTTC.

The chain couples TRBV4-2 to TRBJ1-1; 8 positions agree with TRBD1. The ends lost 2 bases at V and 1 base at J; junction bases unmatched: 6. This CDR3 has 16 amino acids. The germline V gene encodes CDR1 LGHNA and CDR2 YNFKEQ. The CDR3 loop is CASSQSRTGRNTEAFF. DNA for the CDR3: TGTGCCAGCAGCCAATCCCGGACAGGGAGGAACACTGAAGCTTTCTTT.

The V call is TRBV2, the J call TRBJ2-3; D call uncertain. Per germline, CDR1 SNHLY and CDR2 FYNNEI. V lost 5 bases and J lost 4, with 16 bases in between. The CDR3 has 15 amino acids. CDR3 sequence reads: CASSRIAPAADTQYF. Here the CDR3 DNA reads TGTGCCAGCAGTCGTATAGCTCCGGCGGCAGATACGCAGTATTTT.

This clone has more than one count but fewer than ten. The J gene is TRBJ1-1, the V gene TRBV7-9; D is unresolved. The V end was cut by 1 base, the J end by 5 bases, with 11 bases between. The CDR3 loop spans 14 amino acids. The germline gives CDR1 SEHNR, CDR2 FQNEAQ (reference sequence). The CDR3 bases are TGTGCCAGCAGCTTAGGTTCCACGGGGACTGAAGCTTTCTTT. Its translation: CASSLGSTGTEAFF. The full variable domain, rest sourced from reference TRBV7-9 and TRBJ1-1, is DTGVSQNPRHKITKRGQNVTFRCDPISEHNRLYWYRQTLGQGPEFLTYFQNEAQLEKSRLLSDRFSAERPKGSFSTLEIQRTEQGDSAMYLCASSLGSTGTEAFFGQGTRLTVV.

The chain has TRBV7-8 and TRBJ2-1; tentatively, D is TRBD2 (5 bases). There are 15 residues in the CDR3. The germline V and J ends were trimmed by 8 bases and 2 bases, with 16 bases remaining between them. Germline V lookup: CDR1 SGHVS, CDR2 FQNEAQ. CDR3: CASLSAGEPYNEQFF. For the CDR3, the DNA is TGTGCCAGCCTATCGGCCGGGGAACCCTACAATGAGCAGTTCTTC.

This clone was counted once. The rearrangement joins TRBV5-4 to TRBJ2-3; weak D call: TRBD2 (6 bases). The V and J ends lost 6 bases and 3 bases respectively, with 14 bases between them. The CDR3 loop spans 14 amino acids. Per the germline V gene, CDR1 is SGHNT and CDR2 is YYREEE (reference sequence). DNA of the CDR3: TGTGCCAGCACCATCCGGGGGAGGACAGATACGCAGTATTTT. Translating it yields CASTIRGRTDTQYF.

This chain links TRBV4-2 with TRBJ2-7; TRBD2 agrees at 13 bases. Germline V gene data show CDR1 as LGHNA and CDR2 as YNFKEQ. The CDR3 is 15 residues long. The V gene end was trimmed by 4 bases and the J gene end by 7 bases; junction bases not matched to a gene: 7. CDR3: CASSRQLAGGPEQYF. The DNA of the CDR3 is TGTGCCAGCAGCCGCCAACTAGCGGGAGGGCCAGAGCAGTACTTC.

This clone has only a few counts. V and J are TRBV4-2 and TRBJ2-3, with a tentative D call TRBD2 (6 bases). V gave up 4 bases and J gave up 6 bases, with 20 bases separating them. The germline V gene has CDR1 LGHNA and CDR2 YNFKEQ. The CDR3 length is 16 residues. The CDR3 region is CASSLHASEREDTQYF. CDR3 bases: TGTGCCAGCAGCCTCCATGCTAGCGAAAGAGAGGATACGCAGTATTTT.

The sample holds one count of this clone. V gene TRBV11-3 combines with J gene TRBJ1-1, with D perhaps matching TRBD1 (6 bases). Germline V gene lookup returns CDR1 SGHNT and CDR2 YENEEA. The CDR3 length is 14 residues. V was pared by 6 bases and J by 5 bases, with 16 bases between. CDR3 in amino acids: CASRLGGQGTEAFF. The CDR3 DNA reads as TGTGCCAGCAGATTGGGGGGGCAAGGAACTGAAGCTTTCTTT.

The V gene is TRBV4-1, the J gene TRBJ2-7; D may correspond to TRBD1 or TRBD2 (5 bases each). CDR1 is MGHRA, CDR2 YSYEKL, per germline. The CDR3 has 17 amino acids. V was pared by 2 bases and J by 2 bases, with 19 bases between. The CDR3 DNA follows: TGCGCCAGCAGCCAAAGGGACGGCGCCTGGCCCCCCTACGAGCAGTACTTC. Translated, it gives CASSQRDGAWPPYEQYF.

This chain connects TRBV7-2 to TRBJ2-3; 8 nucleotides agree with TRBD2. Germline V lookup: CDR1 SGHTA, CDR2 FQGNSA. This CDR3 has 16 amino acids. The V segment lost 3 bases and the J segment 6 bases; nucleotides outside the gene matches: 11. The DNA for the CDR3 is TGTGCCAGCAGCTTTACGGGCGGGGGGAAGTCGGATACGCAGTATTTT. Protein: CASSFTGGGKSDTQYF.

V is TRBV6-1 and J is TRBJ1-2; the match to TRBD1 covers 7 bases. V was pared by 6 bases and J by 5 bases, with 12 bases of the junction left unmatched. The CDR3 is 15 amino acids. Germline values: CDR1 MNHNS, CDR2 SASEGT. The CDR3 DNA reads as TGTGCCAGCAGCAGTTTCCAGGGGGGTTGGTATGGCTACACCTTC. Translated: CASSSFQGGWYGYTF.

The rearrangement links TRBV29-1 to TRBJ2-3; D possibly corresponds to TRBD1 (6 bases). Between the trimmed V and J ends, which lost 8 bases and 2 bases, there was a span of 17 bases. The V gene's germline CDR1 is SQVTM and CDR2 ANQGSEA. CDR3 length: 14 residues. This chain's CDR3 is CSSRSGAPTDTQYF. CDR3 bases: TGCAGCTCTCGATCAGGGGCGCCCACAGATACGCAGTATTTT.

This clone was found once. The chain joins TRBV19 to TRBJ2-7; 8 bases map to TRBD1. Germline CDR1 LNHDA, CDR2 SQIVND (reference sequence). The CDR3 has 14 residues. With V trimmed by 2 bases and J by 6 bases, 6 bases remained unmatched. The CDR3 loop is CASSILQGAGEQYF. In DNA form, the CDR3 reads TGTGCCAGTAGTATACTGCAGGGGGCTGGCGAGCAGTACTTC.

The chain joins TRBV2 to TRBJ1-1; D gene unclear. CDR1 and CDR2 from the germline V gene are SNHLY and FYNNEI. V dropped 6 bases and J dropped 5 bases, with 13 bases sitting between them. The CDR3 consists of 13 residues. The chain's CDR3 is CASRAGVRTEAFF. The CDR3 DNA sequence: TGTGCCAGCAGGGCCGGGGTCCGGACTGAAGCTTTCTTT.

The chain combines TRBV18 with TRBJ1-1, with D uncertain. Germline values: CDR1 KGHSH, CDR2 LQKENI. The CDR3 is 13 residues long. V lost 6 bases and J lost 2, with 10 bases in between. The CDR3 reads CASSPGVNTEAFF. The CDR3 region has the DNA TGTGCCAGCTCCCCCGGGGTTAACACTGAAGCTTTCTTT.

The chain carries TRBV9 and TRBJ2-3; D not certain. Trimming stripped 3 bases from V and 0 bases from J, with 5 bases between. The CDR3 consists of 13 residues. Germline CDR1 SGDLS, CDR2 YYNGEE. As DNA, the CDR3 is TGTGCCAGCAGCGGGACCAGCACAGATACGCAGTATTTT. It specifies CASSGTSTDTQYF. The full variable domain, its missing parts supplied by reference TRBV9 and TRBJ2-3, is DSGVTQTPKHLITATGQRVTLRCSPRSGDLSVYWYQQSLDQGLQFLIQYYNGEERAKGNILERFSAQQFPDLHSELNLSSLELGDSALYFCASSGTSTDTQYFGPGTRLTVL.

The V gene is TRBV14, the J gene TRBJ2-1; D unclear. V was clipped by 1 base and J by 7 bases, with 11 bases between them. CDR1 is SGHDN, CDR2 FVKESK, per germline. The CDR3 is 14 amino acids. Written as DNA, the CDR3 is TGTGCCAGCAGCCAAGCGGCTAGGTTTAATGAGCAGTTCTTC. This encodes CASSQAARFNEQFF.

The J gene is TRBJ2-3, the V gene TRBV11-2; D is undetermined. Germline V CDR1 and CDR2: SGHAT, FQNNGV. The CDR3 has 14 residues. V shed 5 bases and J shed 3 bases, with 12 bases lying between them. CDR3 nucleotides: TGTGCCAGCAGCCTCGGGTATTCTACAGATACGCAGTATTTT. This encodes CASSLGYSTDTQYF.

The chain recombines TRBV11-2 with TRBJ1-4; TRBD1 aligns across 7 bases. Germline V gene sequence: CDR1 SGHAT, CDR2 FQNNGV. Germline trimming cut 3 bases from V and 6 bases from J; bases unmatched to any gene: 4. This CDR3 comprises 14 residues. CDR3 sequence reads: CASSFGQGDEKLFF. The CDR3 nucleotides are TGTGCCAGCAGCTTTGGTCAGGGGGATGAAAAACTGTTTTTT.

CDR3 region: CASRERRSTEAFF. The CDR3 bases are TGTGCCAGCAGGGAAAGACGGAGCACTGAAGCTTTCTTT. The chain couples TRBV28 to TRBJ1-1; D gene uncertain. The CDR3 extends over 13 amino acids. Germline values: CDR1 MDHEN, CDR2 SYDVKM. V was shortened by 6 bases and J by 4 bases, with 12 bases between the two germline ends. Complete variable domain (other parts from reference TRBV28 and TRBJ1-1): DVKVTQSSRYLVKRTGEKVFLECVQDMDHENMFWYRQDPGLGLRLIYFSYDVKMKEKGDIPEGYSVSREKKERFSLILESASTNQTSMYLCASRERRSTEAFFGQGTRLTVV.

With regard to this clone: This sample includes further DNA sequences coding for the same CDR3. The chain uses TRBV9 and TRBJ2-3; 8 positions match TRBD1. The CDR3 runs to 15 residues. Germline loops: CDR1 SGDLS, CDR2 YYNGEE. The J segment lost 0 bases and the V segment lost 4 bases, leaving 4 bases of the junction unmatched. The CDR3 region is CASSFGQGSTDTQYF. CDR3 DNA sequence: TGTGCCAGCAGCTTCGGACAGGGCAGCACAGATACGCAGTATTTT.

The chain links TRBV28 to TRBJ2-3; 9 bases line up with TRBD2. Trimming removed 5 bases from V and 1 base from J; junction bases left unmatched: 7. There are 16 residues in the CDR3. Per germline, CDR1 MDHEN and CDR2 SYDVKM. CDR3 residues: CASSPTKREGTDTQYF. For the CDR3, the DNA is TGTGCCAGCAGTCCCACTAAGCGGGAGGGCACAGATACGCAGTATTTT.

The V gene is TRBV13, the J gene TRBJ1-1; tentatively, D is TRBD1 (5 bases). The germline V gene has CDR1 PRHDT and CDR2 FYEKMQ (reference sequence). V was cut by 1 base and J by 5 bases, with 11 bases left in between. This CDR3 has 14 residues. CDR3 region: CASSLERGRTEAFF. Written as DNA, the CDR3 is TGTGCCAGCAGCTTAGAAAGGGGCCGGACTGAAGCTTTCTTT.

V and J are TRBV7-2 and TRBJ2-3; D is ambiguous. CDR1 and CDR2 from the germline V gene are SGHTA and FQGNSA. The CDR3 is 15 amino acids. V was trimmed by 5 bases and J by 0 bases, leaving 12 bases between them. The CDR3 DNA is TGTGCCAGCAGCCCAAACATTGCTAGCACAGATACGCAGTATTTT. Translated: CASSPNIASTDTQYF.

CDR3 in amino acids: CASSQGTTESNTGELFF. DNA for the CDR3: TGTGCCAGCAGCCAGGGAACGACAGAATCGAACACCGGGGAGCTGTTTTTT. The rearrangement links TRBV4-2 to TRBJ2-2; TRBD1 is a possible D gene (5 bases). The CDR3 has 17 amino acids. V was cut by 3 bases and J by 0 bases, with 14 bases left in between. In germline, CDR1 is LGHNA, CDR2 YNFKEQ.

Sample share makes this clone large (0.1 to 1%). The rearrangement links TRBV4-2 to TRBJ2-7; 11 positions match TRBD2. CDR1 is LGHNA and CDR2 is YNFKEQ in the germline V gene. V lost 4 bases, J lost 6 bases, and 8 bases stayed unmatched. This CDR3 has 15 amino acids. In DNA, the CDR3 is TGTGCCAGCAGCCGCACTCTAGCGGGGGGAAGCGAGCAGTACTTC. This codes for CASSRTLAGGSEQYF.

The J gene is TRBJ1-1, the V gene TRBV5-1; the match to TRBD1 covers 7 bases. The CDR3 is 14 residues long. V was pared by 3 bases and J by 4 bases, with 6 bases of the junction left unmatched. Germline CDR1 and CDR2: SGHRS and YFSETQ. CDR3 sequence: CASSSTGVGTEAFF. Written as DNA, the CDR3 is TGCGCCAGCAGCTCCACAGGGGTTGGCACTGAAGCTTTCTTT.